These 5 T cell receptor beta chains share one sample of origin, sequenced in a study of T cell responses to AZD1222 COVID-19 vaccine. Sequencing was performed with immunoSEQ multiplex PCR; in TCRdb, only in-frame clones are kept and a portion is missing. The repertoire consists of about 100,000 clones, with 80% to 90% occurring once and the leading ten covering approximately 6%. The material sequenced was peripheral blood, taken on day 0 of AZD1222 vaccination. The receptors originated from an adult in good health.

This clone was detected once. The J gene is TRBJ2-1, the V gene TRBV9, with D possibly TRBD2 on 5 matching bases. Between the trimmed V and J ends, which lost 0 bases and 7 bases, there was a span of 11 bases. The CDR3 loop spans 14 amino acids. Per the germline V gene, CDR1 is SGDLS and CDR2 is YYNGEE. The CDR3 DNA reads TGTGCCAGCAGCGTAGGTGGGAGATCTAATGAGCAGTTCTTC. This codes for CASSVGGRSNEQFF.

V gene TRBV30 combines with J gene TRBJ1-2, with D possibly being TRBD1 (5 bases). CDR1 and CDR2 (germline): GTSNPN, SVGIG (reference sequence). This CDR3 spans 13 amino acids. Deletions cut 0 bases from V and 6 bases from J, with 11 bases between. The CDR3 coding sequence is TGTGCCTGGAGTGTAGGGCAGGGTGATGGCTACACCTTC. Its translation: CAWSVGQGDGYTF.

CDR3 coding DNA: TGTGCCAGCAGTTACCCCAGGGGGCCCCAGCATTTT. Its translation is CASSYPRGPQHF. The V call is TRBV6-5, the J call TRBJ1-5; D perhaps matches TRBD1 (6 bases). Deletions cut 2 bases from V and 9 bases from J, with 8 bases between. Germline assignment: CDR1 MNHEY and CDR2 SVGAGI. This CDR3 has 12 residues.

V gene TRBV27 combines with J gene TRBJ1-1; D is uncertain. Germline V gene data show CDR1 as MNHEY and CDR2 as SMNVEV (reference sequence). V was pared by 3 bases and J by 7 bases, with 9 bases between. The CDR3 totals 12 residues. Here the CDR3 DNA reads TGTGCCAGCAGTTTTAGAGCCGGTGAAGCTTTCTTT. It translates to CASSFRAGEAFF.

Written as DNA, the CDR3 is TGTGCCAGCAGCTCAACAGCGGGGGAATCCTACGAGCAGTACTTC. It encodes CASSSTAGESYEQYF. The chain couples TRBV7-2 to TRBJ2-7, with 8 bases matching TRBD2. This CDR3 has 15 residues. V lost 4 bases, J lost 1 base, and 6 bases stayed unmatched. Looked up from germline, CDR1 is SGHTA and CDR2 is FQGNSA.